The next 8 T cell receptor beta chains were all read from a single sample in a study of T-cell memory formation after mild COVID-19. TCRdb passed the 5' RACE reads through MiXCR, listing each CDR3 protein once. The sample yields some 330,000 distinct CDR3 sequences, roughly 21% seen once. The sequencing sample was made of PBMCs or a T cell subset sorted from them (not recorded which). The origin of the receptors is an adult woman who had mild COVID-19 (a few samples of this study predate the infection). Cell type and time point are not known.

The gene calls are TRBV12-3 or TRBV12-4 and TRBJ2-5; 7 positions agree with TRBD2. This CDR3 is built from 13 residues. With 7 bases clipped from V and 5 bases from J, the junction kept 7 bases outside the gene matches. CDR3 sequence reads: CASTWGGMETQYF. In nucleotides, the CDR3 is TGTGCCAGCACCTGGGGGGGGATGGAGACCCAGTACTTC.

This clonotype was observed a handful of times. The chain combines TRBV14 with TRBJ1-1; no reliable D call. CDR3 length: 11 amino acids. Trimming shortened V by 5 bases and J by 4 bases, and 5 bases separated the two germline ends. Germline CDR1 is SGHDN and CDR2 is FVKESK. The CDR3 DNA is TGTGCCAGCAGCGGGTTCACTGAAGCTTTCTTT. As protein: CASSGFTEAFF.

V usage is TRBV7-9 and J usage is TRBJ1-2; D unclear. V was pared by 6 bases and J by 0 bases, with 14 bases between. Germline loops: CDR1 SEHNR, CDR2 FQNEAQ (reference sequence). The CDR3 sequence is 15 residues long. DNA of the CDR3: TGTGCCAGCAGTTCCATCGTGGGCCCTAACTATGGCTACACCTTC. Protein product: CASSSIVGPNYGYTF. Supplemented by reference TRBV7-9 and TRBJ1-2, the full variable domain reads DTGVSQNPRHKITKRGQNVTFRCDPISEHNRLYWYRQTLGQGPEFLTYFQNEAQLEKSRLLSDRFSAERPKGSFSTLEIQRTEQGDSAMYLCASSSIVGPNYGYTFGSGTRLTVV.

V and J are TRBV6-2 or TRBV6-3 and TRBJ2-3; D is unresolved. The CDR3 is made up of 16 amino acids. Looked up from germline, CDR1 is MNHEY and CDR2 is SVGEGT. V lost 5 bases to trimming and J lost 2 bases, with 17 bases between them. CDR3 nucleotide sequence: TGTGCCAGCAGTCCTTTAGGCCGTCAGACCACAGATACGCAGTATTTT. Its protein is CASSPLGRQTTDTQYF.

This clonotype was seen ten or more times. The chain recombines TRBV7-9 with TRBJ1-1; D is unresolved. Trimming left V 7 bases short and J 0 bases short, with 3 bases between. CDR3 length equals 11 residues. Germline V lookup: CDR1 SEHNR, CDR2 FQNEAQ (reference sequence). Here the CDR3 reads CASNLNTEAFF. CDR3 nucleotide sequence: TGTGCCAGCAACCTGAACACTGAAGCTTTCTTT.

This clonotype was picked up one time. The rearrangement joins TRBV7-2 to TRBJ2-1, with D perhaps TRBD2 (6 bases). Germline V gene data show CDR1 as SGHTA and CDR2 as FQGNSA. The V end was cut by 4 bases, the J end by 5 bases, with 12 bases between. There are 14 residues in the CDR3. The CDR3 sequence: CASSWRRANNEQFF. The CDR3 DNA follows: TGTGCCAGCAGCTGGCGGAGGGCTAACAATGAGCAGTTCTTC.

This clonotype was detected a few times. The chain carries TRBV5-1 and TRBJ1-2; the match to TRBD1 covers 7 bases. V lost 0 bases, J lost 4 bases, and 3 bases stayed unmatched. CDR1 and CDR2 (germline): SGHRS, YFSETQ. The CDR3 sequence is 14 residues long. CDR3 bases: TGCGCCAGCAGCTTGGGGGACAGCCTCTATGGCTACACCTTC. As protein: CASSLGDSLYGYTF.

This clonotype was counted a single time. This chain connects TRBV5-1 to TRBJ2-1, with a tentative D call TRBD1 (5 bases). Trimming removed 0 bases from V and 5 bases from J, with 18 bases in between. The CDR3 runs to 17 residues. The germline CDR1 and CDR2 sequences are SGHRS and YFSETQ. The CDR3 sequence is CASSLAGGLLQDNEQFF. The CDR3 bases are TGCGCCAGCAGCTTGGCCGGCGGTCTATTACAGGACAATGAGCAGTTCTTC. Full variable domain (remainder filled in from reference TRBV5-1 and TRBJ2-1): KAGVTQTPRYLIKTRGQQVTLSCSPISGHRSVSWYQQTPGQGLQFLFEYFSETQRNKGNFPGRFSGRQFSNSRSEMNVSTLELGDSALYLCASSLAGGLLQDNEQFFGPGTRLTVL.